This paragraph covers one T cell receptor beta chain sequence. Its matching antigen is unknown. This entry belongs to a study of cytomegalovirus exposure and HLA in healthy donors. Study-wide results and caveats: The authors later linked a missense DCLRE1C variant to TCR beta V- and J-gene trimming. Common viral pathogens seemed to be connected with several of the most significant clusters, according to a later analysis.

With 60 Vbeta and 13 Jbeta primers, the PCR was carried out. Some clones are missing from TCRdb's copy, which holds only in-frame ones; the method was immunoSEQ multiplex PCR. The table includes roughly 100,000 clones, roughly three quarters detected once. V dropped 4 bases and J dropped 4; count of bases not matched to a gene: 5. Germline V gene data show CDR1 as SGHRS and CDR2 as YFSETQ. The CDR3 spans 14 residues. The clonotype was recovered from a male donor in good health and CMV-seropositive. Material: PBMCs. The chain combines TRBV5-1 with TRBJ2-5; 9 bases are shared with TRBD2. The DNA of the CDR3 is TGCGCCAGCAGCCCCGGGACTAGCAGAGAGACCCAGTACTTC. Protein sequence: CASSPGTSRETQYF.